This TCR beta chain was captured by sequencing in a study of blood T cell repertoires in COVID-19. The overall study: T cells, B-cell-depleted T cells, or PBMCs provided the cDNA or gDNA that served as material.

Participants came from fewer than 25 US areas, aged about 18 to 89 years. The study assigned cohorts using participant-reported clinical history. Here immunoSEQ multiplex PCR was the method, and the copy in TCRdb shows in-frame clones only, minus some. The data show 200,000 to 250,000 clones, 86% seen once. This clone was found once. This sequence was found in a woman aged 40 to 50 with acute COVID-19. Sequenced: PBMCs or T cells enriched from blood (not recorded which).

The CDR3 here is CASSLSWLAGAGFYNEQFF. Written as DNA, the CDR3 is TGTGCCAGCAGTTTATCGTGGCTAGCGGGAGCTGGGTTTTACAATGAGCAGTTCTTC. The gene calls are TRBV27 and TRBJ2-1, with 10 bases matching TRBD2. Trimming removed 0 bases from V and 4 bases from J; junction bases left unmatched: 12. The length of the CDR3 is 19 residues. CDR1 is MNHEY and CDR2 is SMNVEV in the germline V gene (reference sequence).